The 11 T cell receptor beta chains below were found in one sample sequenced in a study of CD8 T cells in ankylosing spondylitis. TCRdb re-derived calls from the 5' RACE reads in MiXCR, one entry per CDR3 protein. The repertoire holds about 250,000 distinct CDR3 sequences, with over 30% as singletons. The specimen was blood, either unsorted or a sorted T cell fraction (not recorded which). The origin of the receptors is a male donor with ankylosing spondylitis or in good health (not recorded which).

The V and J genes are TRBV7-3 and TRBJ2-1; 8 nucleotides agree with TRBD1. CDR1 is SGHTA, CDR2 FQGTGA, per germline. V lost 6 bases and J lost 7; bases outside the gene matches: 5. CDR3 length equals 13 residues. This CDR3 reads CASRATGGNEQFF. CDR3 bases: TGTGCCAGCAGGGCTACAGGGGGGAATGAGCAGTTCTTC.

The chain uses TRBV12-3 or TRBV12-4 and TRBJ2-5; D is undetermined. The CDR3 sequence is 12 residues long. V lost 7 bases, J lost 5 bases, and 11 bases lay in between. The CDR3 region has the DNA TGTGCCAGCATGAGGAATCCGGAGACCCAGTACTTC. It is translated as CASMRNPETQYF.

There are a few counts of this clonotype. The chain uses TRBV20-1 and TRBJ2-7; no definite D call. With 1 base removed from V and 0 bases from J, the gap between germline ends came to 7 bases. Germline CDR1 reads DFQATT; CDR2 reads SNEGSKA (reference sequence). The CDR3 extends over 13 amino acids. The DNA for the CDR3 is TGCAGTGCTAGAGTCAGGAGCTCCTACGAGCAGTACTTC. Protein: CSARVRSSYEQYF.

Of note for this clonotype: One end of the junction does not line up with germline, which may come from a read error. This chain uses TRBV20-1 with TRBJ2-3; 14 bases line up with TRBD2. CDR1 is DFQATT and CDR2 is SNEGSKA in the germline V gene (reference sequence). This CDR3 spans 16 amino acids. In DNA, the CDR3 is TGCTGTGCGAGGACTAGCGGGGGGTCGGGCACAGATACGCAGTATTTT. Its translation: CCARTSGGSGTDTQYF.

Only a few counts were recorded for this clonotype. The J gene is TRBJ2-1, the V gene TRBV5-6; TRBD1 matches at 9 bases. Unmatched junction bases numbered 10, after V lost 2 bases and J lost 4 bases. The CDR3 spans 17 residues. Germline V CDR1 and CDR2: SGHDT, YYEEEE. CDR3 sequence: CASSLLGPGQGYNEQFF. CDR3 sequence (DNA): TGTGCCAGCAGCTTACTAGGGCCGGGACAGGGTTACAATGAGCAGTTCTTC. The variable domain in full, completed from reference TRBV5-6 and TRBJ2-1, reads DAGVTQSPTHLIKTRGQQVTLRCSPKSGHDTVSWYQQALGQGPQFIFQYYEEEERQRGNFPDRFSGHQFPNYSSELNVNALLLGDSALYLCASSLLGPGQGYNEQFFGPGTRLTVL.

The chain combines TRBV2 with TRBJ2-5, with D possibly matching TRBD1 (6 bases). CDR1 is SNHLY and CDR2 is FYNNEI in the germline V gene. CDR3 length: 15 residues. Trimming removed 6 bases from V and 4 bases from J, with 18 bases in between. The CDR3 DNA is TGTGCCAGCAGGCCCGGGACATTCACTGGAGAGACCCAGTACTTC. It yields the protein CASRPGTFTGETQYF.

There are a few counts of this clonotype. The chain couples TRBV5-5 to TRBJ2-5; TRBD2 is a possible D gene (6 bases). This CDR3 has 18 residues. Germline CDR1 SGHKS, CDR2 YYEKEE (reference sequence). The V end lost 2 bases, the J end lost 4 bases, and 24 bases lay between the germline ends. The CDR3: CASSLGGLRGFYGETQYF. The CDR3 DNA is TGTGCCAGCAGCTTAGGAGGGTTAAGGGGCTTTTATGGAGAGACCCAGTACTTC.

This clonotype came up a few times. The chain joins TRBV12-3 or TRBV12-4 to TRBJ2-2; D is undetermined. The CDR3 has 16 amino acids. The germline V and J ends were trimmed by 4 bases and 0 bases, with 12 bases remaining between them. DNA for the CDR3: TGTGCCAGCAGTTACAGTGGAGCCACGAACACCGGGGAGCTGTTTTTT. Translation: CASSYSGATNTGELFF.

This clonotype has just a few counts. The rearrangement uses TRBV20-1 and TRBJ1-6, with D hard to call. Trimming took 2 bases from V and 0 from J, leaving 5 bases between them. The CDR3 contains 14 residues. Germline-derived CDR1 and CDR2 are DFQATT and SNEGSKA (reference sequence). CDR3 coding DNA: TGCAGTGCTAGACTGAGCTCCTATAATTCACCCCTCCACTTT. Its protein is CSARLSSYNSPLHF.

V gene TRBV27 combines with J gene TRBJ1-5, with 7 bases aligning to TRBD1. Germline V gene lookup returns CDR1 MNHEY and CDR2 SMNVEV (reference sequence). J was trimmed by 3 bases and V by 2 bases; bases with no gene match: 1. CDR3 size: 14 residues. The CDR3 nucleotides are TGTGCCAGCAGTTTAACAGGGGACAATCAGCCCCAGCATTTT. It yields the protein CASSLTGDNQPQHF.

J is TRBJ2-1 and V is TRBV28; 11 bases align to TRBD2. V was pared by 2 bases and J by 6 bases, with 6 bases of the junction left unmatched. CDR1 and CDR2 (germline): MDHEN, SYDVKM. CDR3 length: 16 amino acids. The CDR3 DNA sequence: TGTGCCAGCAGTTTAAGCGGGACTAGCGGACTCAATGAGCAGTTCTTC. This encodes CASSLSGTSGLNEQFF. Variable domain in full (rest from reference TRBV28 and TRBJ2-1): DVKVTQSSRYLVKRTGEKVFLECVQDMDHENMFWYRQDPGLGLRLIYFSYDVKMKEKGDIPEGYSVSREKKERFSLILESASTNQTSMYLCASSLSGTSGLNEQFFGPGTRLTVL.